The 18 T cell receptor beta chains in this list originate from one sample, sequenced in a study of blood T cells in healthy people across ages. The second PCR ran roughly 6 to 11 cycles with a sample-barcoded 5' primer and J-beta primers. MiXCR was run by TCRdb on the 5' RACE reads, yielding one entry per CDR3 protein. The data show hundreds of thousands of distinct CDR3 sequences, approximately 49% seen once. The specimen was blood. These receptor sequences come from a woman aged 60-75 years in good health.

This clonotype appeared a single time. The chain has TRBV20-1 and TRBJ2-7; D might be TRBD1 (6 bases). V was pared by 2 bases and J by 7 bases, with 27 bases between. Germline lookup yields CDR1 DFQATT and CDR2 SNEGSKA (reference sequence). The CDR3 loop spans 17 amino acids. The CDR3 loop reads CSARTGPVPYIIHEQYF. CDR3 in DNA: TGCAGTGCTAGAACAGGGCCCGTCCCCTACATTATCCATGAGCAGTACTTC.

The chain uses TRBV14 and TRBJ2-5; D gene uncertain. TRBJ2-7 explains the end of the DNA better; the J call may be wrong. CDR3 length: 17 residues. Germline CDR1 and CDR2: SGHDN and FVKESK. CDR3 sequence: CASSQGYGQASNYEQYF. CDR3 sequence (DNA): TGTGCCAGCAGCCAAGGATACGGGCAGGCAAGCAACTACGAGCAGTACTTC.

The genes are TRBV2 and TRBJ1-2; the match to TRBD1 covers 9 bases. Germline trimming cut 2 bases from V and 8 bases from J; bases unmatched to any gene: 9. CDR1 and CDR2 (germline): SNHLY, FYNNEI. The CDR3 consists of 15 residues. The CDR3 here is CASSERSTGGRGYTF. The CDR3 coding sequence is TGTGCCAGCAGTGAAAGGTCAACAGGGGGCCGGGGCTACACCTTC. The full variable domain, rest sourced from reference TRBV2 and TRBJ1-2, is EPEVTQTPSHQVTQMGQEVILRCVPISNHLYFYWYRQILGQKVEFLVSFYNNEISEKSEIFDDQFSVERPDGSNFTLKIRSTKLEDSAMYFCASSERSTGGRGYTFGSGTRLTVV.

This chain connects TRBV12-3 or TRBV12-4 to TRBJ1-2; tentative D call: TRBD1 (5 bases). V was trimmed by 2 bases and J by 8 bases, leaving 12 bases between them. This CDR3 spans 13 amino acids. The CDR3 nucleotides read TGTGCCAGCAGTTTAATTTCGGGGGGGGGCTACACCTTC. Translated, it gives CASSLISGGGYTF.

In the case of this clonotype: The junction does not match germline at one end; this may be a read error. The chain employs TRBV3-1 and TRBJ2-1; TRBD2 might be the D (5 bases). Germline assignment: CDR1 LGHDT and CDR2 YNNKEL (reference sequence). The CDR3 has 15 residues. The CDR3 DNA reads TGTGCCAGCAGCCAAGTAGGGAGCTCCTGCAATGAGCAGTTCTTC. Its translation is CASSQVGSSCNEQFF.

This clonotype has only a few counts. V is TRBV15 and J is TRBJ2-1, with TRBD1 matching over 12 bases. This CDR3 has 14 residues. Germline lookup yields CDR1 LNHNV and CDR2 YYDKDF (reference sequence). With 6 bases clipped from V and 9 bases from J, the junction kept 6 bases outside the gene matches. CDR3 sequence: CATSRDRGLGEQFF. CDR3 DNA sequence: TGTGCCACCAGTCGGGACAGGGGGCTTGGTGAGCAGTTCTTC.

The V and J genes are TRBV5-1 and TRBJ2-5, with D hard to call. Germline-derived CDR1 and CDR2 are SGHRS and YFSETQ. V gave up 0 bases and J gave up 1 base, with 10 bases separating them. This CDR3 contains 15 residues. In DNA form, the CDR3 reads TGCGCCAGCAGCTTGGAGGGTAGGCGCCAAGAGACCCAGTACTTC. It encodes CASSLEGRRQETQYF.

The chain combines TRBV4-3 with TRBJ1-5; the D gene is possibly TRBD1 (6 bases). The length of the CDR3 is 15 residues. Germline assignment: CDR1 LGHNA and CDR2 YSLEER. V lost 4 bases, J lost 7 bases, and 17 bases lay in between. Here the CDR3 reads CASSPAQGKGQPQHF. The CDR3 DNA follows: TGCGCCAGCAGCCCAGCCCAGGGGAAGGGACAGCCCCAGCATTTT.

V and J are TRBV7-2 and TRBJ1-1; possibly TRBD1 for D (5 bases). Trimming removed 3 bases at V and 11 bases at J, with 16 bases between. The CDR3 consists of 13 residues. The germline V gene encodes CDR1 SGHTA and CDR2 FQGNSA. CDR3 nucleotides: TGTGCCAGCAGCTTCGTTCGGGACTCGGGTGCTTTCTTT. Translated, it gives CASSFVRDSGAFF.

This clonotype was detected only a few times. This chain uses TRBV27 with TRBJ2-5; 7 nucleotides line up with TRBD2. Germline values: CDR1 MNHEY, CDR2 SMNVEV (reference sequence). The CDR3 is 15 amino acids. J lost 5 bases, V lost 4 bases, and 10 bases had no gene match. The CDR3 region has the DNA TGTGCCAGCAGTTCCTCTGGCGGGAGAGGGGAGACCCAGTACTTC. Translation gives CASSSSGGRGETQYF.

The sample holds one count of this clonotype. The chain links TRBV6-6 to TRBJ2-1, with 10 bases matching TRBD2. This CDR3 region has 13 residues. V lost 0 bases and J lost 13; bases outside the gene matches: 3. Germline assignment: CDR1 MNHNY and CDR2 SVGAGI (reference sequence). CDR3 amino acids: CASSYSWTSGQFF. CDR3 coding DNA: TGTGCCAGCAGTTACTCCTGGACTAGCGGACAGTTCTTC.

This chain connects TRBV27 to TRBJ2-1; tentative D call: TRBD1 (6 bases). CDR1 is MNHEY, CDR2 SMNVEV, per germline (reference sequence). Trimming took off 5 bases at V and 2 bases at J, with 16 bases between the two ends. This CDR3 spans 16 amino acids. CDR3 DNA sequence: TGTGCCAGCAGTCCTAAAGACAGGCTGACCTACAATGAGCAGTTCTTC. Translated, it gives CASSPKDRLTYNEQFF.

Worth noting for this clonotype: A much larger clone lies one base from this, so it may be a read error. This chain links TRBV29-1 with TRBJ2-7, with 9 bases that match TRBD1. CDR1 and CDR2 from the germline V gene are SQVTM and ANQGSEA. V lost 6 bases, J lost 5 bases, and 5 bases stayed unmatched. This CDR3 is built from 12 residues. CDR3 loop: CSVGQGMNEQYF. CDR3 nucleotides: TGCAGCGTCGGACAGGGGATGAACGAGCAGTACTTC.

The chain joins TRBV11-2 to TRBJ2-4; 9 bases are a match to TRBD2. The ends lost 1 base at V and 6 bases at J; junction bases unmatched: 10. This CDR3 spans 17 amino acids. Per germline, CDR1 SGHAT and CDR2 FQNNGV. Here the CDR3 reads CASSLVAGAGGLNIQYF. The CDR3 nucleotides are TGTGCCAGCAGCTTAGTGGCGGGTGCGGGAGGGCTAAACATTCAGTACTTC.

The V call is TRBV5-1, the J call TRBJ1-4; D unclear. Trimming cost V 0 bases and J 2 bases, with 8 bases left between them. CDR3 length: 15 residues. Germline loops: CDR1 SGHRS, CDR2 YFSETQ. CDR3 amino acids: CASSLGGSTNEKLFF. The DNA of the CDR3 is TGCGCCAGCAGCTTGGGCGGTTCGACTAATGAAAAACTGTTTTTT.

The genes are TRBV7-2 and TRBJ1-1; TRBD1 might be the D (6 bases). Germline V gene data show CDR1 as SGHTA and CDR2 as FQGNSA. CDR3 length equals 13 residues. Trimming removed 5 bases from V and 0 bases from J, with 7 bases in between. The CDR3 DNA follows: TGTGCCAGCAGCGGACAGCTGAACACTGAAGCTTTCTTT. Translation gives CASSGQLNTEAFF.

The chain joins TRBV3-1 to TRBJ2-7; 7 nucleotides match TRBD1. Per germline, CDR1 LGHDT and CDR2 YNNKEL (reference sequence). V was clipped by 4 bases and J by 3 bases; unmatched bases: 6. The CDR3 is made up of 14 amino acids. This CDR3 reads CASSLSGTVYEQYF. DNA of the CDR3: TGTGCCAGCAGCCTCTCCGGGACAGTCTACGAGCAGTACTTC.

This clonotype has only one observation. The genes are TRBV28 and TRBJ2-3; 7 bases fit TRBD2. The length of the CDR3 is 15 residues. Germline loops: CDR1 MDHEN, CDR2 SYDVKM. V lost 2 bases and J lost 4; bases outside the gene matches: 6. CDR3 region: CASSLGRELADTQYF. The DNA of the CDR3 is TGTGCCAGCAGTTTAGGGCGGGAGCTGGCAGATACGCAGTATTTT.